The 29 T cell receptor beta chains given below trace back to one sample, sequenced in a study of CD8 T cells in Susac syndrome (dated by TCRdb to the late 2010s). Receptor libraries were prepared by the immunoSEQ multiplex PCR assay. RNA was extracted with the RNeasy kit and 0.5 to 1 ug was reverse transcribed using random hexamers. The public reads were run again by TCRdb, first through fastp at Q25 and then through MiXCR, and only productive beta chains were kept. Rows are unified per CDR3 protein, each entry keeping the most common DNA and genes. This sample is represented by roughly 130,000 distinct CDR3 sequences; roughly 95% of them were singletons. The top ten clonotypes cover over 0.09% of the sample. The sequenced sample consisted of CD4+ T cells from PBMCs. Source of these receptors: a human donor with multiple sclerosis.

The rearrangement joins TRBV27 to TRBJ2-5; 12 positions agree with TRBD1. The CDR3 extends over 17 amino acids. Germline V lookup: CDR1 MNHEY, CDR2 SMNVEV (reference sequence). V gave up 6 bases and J gave up 6 bases; unmatched junction bases: 14. CDR3: CASSFLSGTGGGKTQYF. Written as DNA, the CDR3 is TGTGCCAGCAGCTTTCTATCCGGGACAGGGGGCGGAAAGACCCAGTACTTC.

The J gene is TRBJ2-6, the V gene TRBV28; weak D call: TRBD1 (6 bases). V was cut by 6 bases and J by 6 bases, with 9 bases left in between. The CDR3 length is 13 residues. The germline V gene has CDR1 MDHEN and CDR2 SYDVKM. For the CDR3, the DNA is TGTGCCAGCAGATGGGGACAGGCCAACGTCCTGACTTTC. Residues: CASRWGQANVLTF.

This chain joins TRBV12-3 or TRBV12-4 and TRBJ1-5, with 10 positions matching TRBD1. Trimming took 5 bases from V and 4 from J; bases not matched to a gene: 14. The CDR3 runs to 18 residues. The CDR3 region is CASSHGTGVVRGNQPQHF. The CDR3 DNA is TGTGCCAGCAGTCATGGGACAGGGGTCGTGAGGGGAAATCAGCCCCAGCATTTT.

The chain links TRBV4-2 to TRBJ2-3, with 7 bases matching TRBD1. Germline assignment: CDR1 LGHNA and CDR2 YNFKEQ. The CDR3 sequence is 15 residues long. After removal of 1 base from V and 3 bases from J, the junction contained 4 bases not matched to a gene. The CDR3 sequence: CASSQGVQGTDTQYF. CDR3 coding DNA: TGTGCCAGCAGCCAAGGAGTACAGGGGACAGATACGCAGTATTTT.

The rearrangement links TRBV20-1 to TRBJ2-7, with TRBD2 as a possible D gene (6 bases). Trimming shortened V by 1 base and J by 7 bases, and 20 bases separated the two germline ends. The germline V gene encodes CDR1 DFQATT and CDR2 SNEGSKA (reference sequence). The CDR3 is 15 residues long. The CDR3 is CSARGDSPTSGEQYF. The CDR3 DNA follows: TGCAGTGCTAGAGGGGACTCGCCTACGAGCGGAGAGCAGTACTTC.

The rearrangement links TRBV18 to TRBJ2-4, with TRBD2 as a possible D gene (5 bases). Deletions cut 0 bases from V and 0 bases from J, with 9 bases between. Germline loops: CDR1 KGHSH, CDR2 LQKENI. This CDR3 is built from 16 residues. CDR3: CASSPPEVAAKNIQYF. Written as DNA, the CDR3 is TGTGCCAGCTCACCACCGGAGGTAGCAGCCAAAAACATTCAGTACTTC. Full variable domain (rest looked up from reference TRBV18 and TRBJ2-4): NAGVMQNPRHLVRRRGQEARLRCSPMKGHSHVYWYRQLPEEGLKFMVYLQKENIIDESGMPKERFSAEFPKEGPSILRIQQVVRGDSAAYFCASSPPEVAAKNIQYFGAGTRLSVL.

The genes are TRBV19 and TRBJ1-1, with 8 bases matching TRBD1. Germline V gene sequence: CDR1 LNHDA, CDR2 SQIVND (reference sequence). This CDR3 comprises 15 residues. V was clipped by 5 bases and J by 3 bases; unmatched bases: 8. The CDR3 is CASSPRTGLDTEAFF. The CDR3 DNA sequence: TGTGCCAGTAGTCCAAGGACAGGGTTGGACACTGAAGCTTTCTTT.

The chain links TRBV29-1 to TRBJ2-7, with 11 bases lining up with TRBD2. The CDR3 length is 14 residues. The germline V gene has CDR1 SQVTM and CDR2 ANQGSEA. V lost 6 bases, J lost 3 bases, and 7 bases stayed unmatched. CDR3 DNA: TGCAGCGTCCTGACTAGCGGGACCTTCTACGAGCAGTACTTC. The encoded protein is CSVLTSGTFYEQYF.

The V gene is TRBV28, the J gene TRBJ2-6; TRBD1 agrees at 7 bases. The CDR3 contains 16 residues. V shed 5 bases and J 1 base; nucleotides not matched to a gene: 5. Per germline, CDR1 MDHEN and CDR2 SYDVKM. CDR3 nucleotide sequence: TGTGCCAGCAGTCCGACAGGGCGTTCTGGGGCCAACGTCCTGACTTTC. The encoded protein is CASSPTGRSGANVLTF. The entire variable domain, with the rest obtained from reference TRBV28 and TRBJ2-6, is as follows: DVKVTQSSRYLVKRTGEKVFLECVQDMDHENMFWYRQDPGLGLRLIYFSYDVKMKEKGDIPEGYSVSREKKERFSLILESASTNQTSMYLCASSPTGRSGANVLTFGAGSRLTVL.

The rearrangement links TRBV20-1 to TRBJ2-6, with D hard to call. Germline loops: CDR1 DFQATT, CDR2 SNEGSKA (reference sequence). The length of the CDR3 is 15 residues. V was clipped by 6 bases and J by 0 bases, with 12 bases between them. The chain's CDR3 is CSAKETPSGANVLTF. The CDR3 DNA reads as TGCAGTGCAAAGGAGACACCCTCTGGGGCCAACGTCCTGACTTTC.

The J gene is TRBJ1-1, the V gene TRBV29-1, with a tentative D call TRBD1 (6 bases). Trimming cost V 7 bases and J 4 bases, with 19 bases left between them. Germline V gene sequence: CDR1 SQVTM, CDR2 ANQGSEA. CDR3 length: 14 residues. The CDR3 DNA reads as TGCAGCGCAGCAAAACAGGGAACGGGCACTGAAGCTTTCTTT. Translating gives CSAAKQGTGTEAFF.

The chain joins TRBV7-2 to TRBJ2-7, with 13 bases lining up with TRBD2. V dropped 3 bases and J dropped 5; count of bases not matched to a gene: 7. CDR3 length: 16 amino acids. The germline gives CDR1 SGHTA, CDR2 FQGNSA. The CDR3 spells CASSFRTSGSAHEQYF. The CDR3 region has the DNA TGTGCCAGCAGCTTTCGGACTAGCGGGAGTGCCCACGAGCAGTACTTC.

The V and J genes are TRBV20-1 and TRBJ2-5; 9 bases align to TRBD2. The germline CDR1 and CDR2 sequences are DFQATT and SNEGSKA (reference sequence). CDR3 length: 16 amino acids. V was clipped by 5 bases and J by 2 bases; unmatched bases: 12. CDR3 sequence (DNA): TGCAGTGCTGGATTCCTAGCGGGAAAACTACAAGAGACCCAGTACTTC. Translated: CSAGFLAGKLQETQYF.

The chain joins TRBV4-1 to TRBJ2-7, with 9 positions matching TRBD1. Germline values: CDR1 MGHRA, CDR2 YSYEKL. After removal of 4 bases from V and 3 bases from J, the junction contained 7 bases not matched to a gene. The CDR3 length is 15 residues. The CDR3 DNA follows: TGCGCCAGCAGCCTGGACGGGACAGGGAGCTACGAGCAGTACTTC. Protein: CASSLDGTGSYEQYF.

The chain couples TRBV29-1 to TRBJ2-1, with D hard to call. Germline-derived CDR1 and CDR2 are SQVTM and ANQGSEA. CDR3 length: 11 residues. Trimming shortened V by 4 bases and J by 5 bases, and 6 bases separated the two germline ends. In nucleotides, the CDR3 is TGCAGCGTTGTGCCAGACAATGAGCAGTTCTTC. Translated, it gives CSVVPDNEQFF.

V gene TRBV6-5 combines with J gene TRBJ2-5, with 7 bases matching TRBD2. From germline, CDR1 is MNHEY and CDR2 SVGAGI. CDR3 length: 13 amino acids. With V trimmed by 10 bases and J by 4 bases, 9 bases remained unmatched. The CDR3 sequence: CATARGVRETQYF. CDR3 bases: TGTGCCACCGCCCGGGGGGTTCGAGAGACCCAGTACTTC.

The rearrangement joins TRBV7-9 to TRBJ2-5, with D possibly being TRBD2 (6 bases). This CDR3 has 13 residues. The germline gives CDR1 SEHNR, CDR2 FQNEAQ (reference sequence). The V end was cut by 7 bases, the J end by 4 bases, with 13 bases between. CDR3 amino acids: CASTLGGRETQYF. CDR3 DNA sequence: TGTGCCAGCACCTTGGGGGGAAGAGAGACCCAGTACTTC.

This chain joins TRBV13 and TRBJ2-7; TRBD1 matches 11 bases. The V gene's germline CDR1 is PRHDT and CDR2 FYEKMQ (reference sequence). The CDR3 extends over 16 amino acids. V shed 2 bases, J shed 5 bases, and the junction held 8 bases outside the gene matches. This chain's CDR3 is CASSLRSPGQGDEQYF. Here the CDR3 DNA reads TGTGCCAGCAGCTTACGAAGCCCGGGACAGGGGGACGAGCAGTACTTC. Based on the CDR3 plus reference TRBV13 and TRBJ2-7, the full variable domain is AAGVIQSPRHLIKEKRETATLKCYPIPRHDTVYWYQQGPGQDPQFLISFYEKMQSDKGSIPDRFSAQQFSDYHSELNMSSLELGDSALYFCASSLRSPGQGDEQYFGPGTRLTVT.

This chain joins TRBV7-9 and TRBJ2-1, with 16 bases that match TRBD2. The CDR3 length is 19 residues. Germline V gives CDR1 SEHNR, CDR2 FQNEAQ (reference sequence). With V trimmed by 3 bases and J by 7 bases, 12 bases remained unmatched. This CDR3 reads CASSFVPGLAGGAWNEQFF. Written as DNA, the CDR3 is TGTGCCAGCAGCTTCGTCCCGGGACTAGCGGGAGGGGCGTGGAATGAGCAGTTCTTC.

This chain joins TRBV2 and TRBJ2-1; 11 nucleotides line up with TRBD2. The CDR3 sequence is 15 residues long. With V trimmed by 5 bases and J by 7 bases, 7 bases remained unmatched. CDR1 is SNHLY, CDR2 FYNNEI, per germline. CDR3 residues: CASSQRRTSGNEQFF. In DNA, the CDR3 is TGTGCCAGCAGTCAAAGGAGGACTAGCGGGAATGAGCAGTTCTTC.

The chain employs TRBV12-3 or TRBV12-4 and TRBJ2-4; either TRBD1 or TRBD2 may fit D (6 bases each). The CDR3 has 16 residues. V was shortened by 5 bases and J by 0 bases, with 14 bases between the two germline ends. The CDR3 DNA is TGTGCCAGCAGTCCCAGGGGAGCGGGAGCCAAAAACATTCAGTACTTC. As protein: CASSPRGAGAKNIQYF.

This chain uses TRBV3-1 with TRBJ1-5, with no clear D. CDR1 is LGHDT, CDR2 YNNKEL, per germline (reference sequence). The CDR3 covers 14 residues. V was clipped by 4 bases and J by 3 bases, with 10 bases between them. The CDR3: CASSRQPNNQPQHF. CDR3 nucleotide sequence: TGTGCCAGCAGCCGCCAACCAAACAATCAGCCCCAGCATTTT.

The chain links TRBV7-2 to TRBJ2-5; no definite D call. The V gene lost 6 bases and the J gene lost 1 base, with 9 bases spanning the gap. This CDR3 spans 13 amino acids. CDR1 and CDR2 (germline): SGHTA, FQGNSA. Written as DNA, the CDR3 is TGTGCCAGCAGGAAAAGTCTCCAAGAGACCCAGTACTTC. Translating it yields CASRKSLQETQYF.

This clonotype showed up just once. The rearrangement uses TRBV24-1 and TRBJ2-3, with D perhaps TRBD2 (6 bases). Trimming stripped 1 base from V and 3 bases from J, with 13 bases between. The CDR3 has 16 residues. CDR1 and CDR2 from the germline V gene are KGHDR and SFDVKD. The CDR3 region is CATSDLGTGLTDTQYF. In DNA form, the CDR3 reads TGTGCCACCAGTGATTTAGGGACTGGGCTGACAGATACGCAGTATTTT.

The V and J genes are TRBV9 and TRBJ1-6; 7 positions match TRBD1. Trimming at V came to 0 bases and at J to 12 bases, leaving 3 bases not matched to a gene. The CDR3 spans 13 residues. Germline CDR1 reads SGDLS; CDR2 reads YYNGEE. CDR3 amino acids: CASSVEGAGPLHF. CDR3 bases: TGTGCCAGCAGCGTAGAGGGGGCTGGACCCCTCCACTTT.

This rearrangement joins TRBV28 to TRBJ2-7, with TRBD2 matching over 8 bases. Trimming cost V 5 bases and J 4 bases; bases outside gene matches: 10. The CDR3 length is 15 residues. Germline assignment: CDR1 MDHEN and CDR2 SYDVKM. CDR3 sequence: CASSPGVAGIYEQYF. The CDR3, as DNA: TGTGCCAGCAGTCCCGGGGTAGCGGGGATATACGAGCAGTACTTC.

J is TRBJ1-2 and V is TRBV6-2 or TRBV6-3, with 9 nucleotides matching TRBD1. This CDR3 contains 16 residues. Losses at the gene ends were 8 bases for V and 1 base for J; bases not matched to a gene: 11. Germline V gives CDR1 MNHEY, CDR2 SVGEGT. In nucleotides, the CDR3 is TGTGCCAGCCGCCGACCGGGACAGGGTATTAACTATGGCTACACCTTC. Protein sequence: CASRRPGQGINYGYTF.

This clonotype has just one count. This CDR3 reads CASSMGSNEQFF. CDR3 nucleotide sequence: TGTGCCAGCAGCATGGGGTCCAATGAGCAGTTCTTC. The rearrangement links TRBV21-1 to TRBJ2-1. TRBV21-1 is a pseudogene segment. The CDR3 has 12 residues.

The rearrangement joins TRBV20-1 to TRBJ1-2; 12 nucleotides line up with TRBD1. Germline trimming cut 2 bases from V and 0 bases from J; bases unmatched to any gene: 13. CDR3 length equals 19 residues. CDR1 DFQATT and CDR2 SNEGSKA come from the germline V gene (reference sequence). CDR3 nucleotides: TGCAGTGCTAGACCTACCCCGGGACAGGGGGCCGGGACTAACTATGGCTACACCTTC. This translates into CSARPTPGQGAGTNYGYTF.